A selection of T cell receptor beta chains follows, all from one sample in a study of T cell responses to AZD1222 COVID-19 vaccine. Using immunoSEQ multiplex PCR, the repertoire was profiled, and TCRdb retains in-frame clones only, with some absent. The repertoire holds 100,000 to 150,000 clones, with about 87% as singletons. Specimen: peripheral blood, collected on day 0 of AZD1222 vaccination. The receptor source for this set is an adult in good health. The CDR3 runs from the conserved cysteine through the conserved F or W. A D gene is named only where the DNA matches it firmly. Some rows have no size entry. The others give once, few or many, or a class for an expanded clone.

CDR3aa,CDR3nt,v_gene,abundance,d_gene,j_gene
CASSLYTTSPNTEAFF,TGTGCCAGCAGTTTATATACAACATCGCCGAACACTGAAGCTTTCTTT,TRBV28,few,-,TRBJ1-1
CASSVEDRDNEQFF,TGTGCCAGCAGCGTAGAGGACAGAGACAATGAGCAGTTCTTC,TRBV9,-,-,TRBJ2-1
CASSPQGHSRGTEAFF,TGCGCCAGCAGCCCCCAGGGACATTCGAGGGGTACTGAAGCTTTCTTT,TRBV5-1,-,-,TRBJ1-1
CASSLRQYEVDEQYF,TGTGCCAGCAGCTTACGACAATACGAGGTCGACGAGCAGTACTTC,TRBV7-8,-,-,TRBJ2-7
CATNLGGPGQPQHF,TGTGCCACCAATCTTGGGGGGCCTGGGCAGCCCCAGCATTTT,TRBV15,-,-,TRBJ1-5
CASSLDGGTRARTDTQYF,TGTGCCAGCAGCTTAGATGGGGGGACTAGGGCCCGCACAGATACGCAGTATTTT,TRBV11-2,-,TRBD2,TRBJ2-3
CASSLRVDSPEAFF,TGTGCCAGCAGCTTACGGGTTGATAGTCCTGAAGCTTTCTTT,TRBV7-6,-,-,TRBJ1-1
CASSQHRGLQPQHF,TGTGCCAGCAGTCAGCACAGGGGGCTGCAGCCCCAGCATTTT,TRBV28,-,TRBD1,TRBJ1-5
CASIRSSYGTGELFF,TGTGCCAGTATAAGGTCATCTTACGGCACCGGGGAGCTGTTTTTT,TRBV19,few,-,TRBJ2-2
CASSLDQGLSYEQYF,TGTGCCAGCAGCTTGGATCAGGGCTTATCCTACGAGCAGTACTTC,TRBV5-6,-,-,TRBJ2-7
CASSQEAPGYTGELFF,TGTGCCAGCAGCCAAGAGGCTCCGGGATACACCGGGGAGCTGTTTTTT,TRBV4-2,-,-,TRBJ2-2
CASSPGGGWSSGANVLTF,TGTGCCAGCAGCCCTGGAGGGGGTTGGAGCTCTGGGGCCAACGTCCTGACTTTC,TRBV7-9,-,-,TRBJ2-6
CASSRTVAGGKEETQYF,TGTGCCAGCAGTCGAACGGTAGCGGGAGGGAAGGAAGAGACCCAGTACTTC,TRBV27,-,TRBD2,TRBJ2-5
CASSLPGGEQFF,TGTGCCAGCAGTCTGCCGGGAGGTGAGCAGTTCTTC,TRBV9,-,TRBD2,TRBJ2-1
CASSVGTGKLETQYF,TGTGCCAGTAGCGTCGGGACAGGGAAACTAGAGACCCAGTACTTC,TRBV19,-,TRBD1,TRBJ2-5
CASRGAGREQYF,TGTGCCAGCAGGGGAGCAGGGCGTGAGCAGTACTTC,TRBV5-5,once,-,TRBJ2-7
CASSQVRGRSHPGNTIYF,TGTGCCAGCAGCCAAGTAAGGGGGAGGAGTCACCCTGGAAACACCATATATTTT,TRBV14,-,-,TRBJ1-3
CASSMGIYGYTF,TGTGCCAGTAGTATGGGAATCTATGGCTACACCTTC,TRBV19,-,-,TRBJ1-2
CASSSLGDNEQFF,TGTGCCAGCAGCTCCCTTGGGGACAATGAGCAGTTCTTC,TRBV7-3,-,-,TRBJ2-1
CASSLGVDTEAFF,TGCGCCAGCAGCTTGGGTGTGGACACTGAAGCTTTCTTT,TRBV5-1,-,-,TRBJ1-1
CASTVRATLNQPQHF,TGTGCCAGCACCGTCAGGGCGACTCTCAATCAGCCCCAGCATTTT,TRBV28,-,-,TRBJ1-5
CASSSGLARYNEQFF,TGTGCCAGCAGCTCCGGACTAGCGCGATACAATGAGCAGTTCTTC,TRBV5-4,-,TRBD2,TRBJ2-1
CASTPPGGSSYEQYF,TGCGCCAGCACCCCTCCCGGGGGTTCCTCCTACGAGCAGTACTTC,TRBV10-2,-,-,TRBJ2-7
CASSLHTGGGQPQHF,TGTGCCAGCAGTTTGCACACAGGGGGAGGTCAGCCCCAGCATTTT,TRBV27,-,TRBD1,TRBJ1-5
CASSQGQGLNTEAFF,TGTGCCAGCAGCCAAGGACAGGGGTTGAACACTGAAGCTTTCTTT,TRBV4-2,-,TRBD1,TRBJ1-1
CAVTGLSYEQYF,TGTGCGGTGACAGGACTTTCCTACGAGCAGTACTTC,TRBV6-5,-,-,TRBJ2-7
CASSLALAKNIQYF,TGTGCCAGTAGCCTCGCCCTAGCCAAAAACATTCAGTACTTC,TRBV19,-,-,TRBJ2-4
CATSDRRGTYQETQYF,TGTGCCACCAGTGACCGAAGGGGGACGTACCAAGAGACCCAGTACTTC,TRBV24-1,once,-,TRBJ2-5
CASSNQGNQPQHF,TGTGCCAGTAGTAACCAGGGTAATCAGCCCCAGCATTTT,TRBV19,-,-,TRBJ1-5
CASSIRQNYNEQFF,TGTGCCAGCAGCATACGACAGAACTACAATGAGCAGTTCTTC,TRBV6-6,-,-,TRBJ2-1
CASSEVLGGGQFF,TGCGCCAGCAGTGAAGTGTTGGGAGGGGGGCAGTTCTTC,TRBV10-2,-,-,TRBJ2-1
CASTSADEKLFF,TGTGCCAGCACATCTGCCGATGAAAAACTGTTTTTT,TRBV7-9,-,-,TRBJ1-4
CASSPSPLDGNTIYF,TGTGCCAGCAGCCCCTCGCCTTTGGACGGAAACACCATATATTTT,TRBV5-5,-,-,TRBJ1-3